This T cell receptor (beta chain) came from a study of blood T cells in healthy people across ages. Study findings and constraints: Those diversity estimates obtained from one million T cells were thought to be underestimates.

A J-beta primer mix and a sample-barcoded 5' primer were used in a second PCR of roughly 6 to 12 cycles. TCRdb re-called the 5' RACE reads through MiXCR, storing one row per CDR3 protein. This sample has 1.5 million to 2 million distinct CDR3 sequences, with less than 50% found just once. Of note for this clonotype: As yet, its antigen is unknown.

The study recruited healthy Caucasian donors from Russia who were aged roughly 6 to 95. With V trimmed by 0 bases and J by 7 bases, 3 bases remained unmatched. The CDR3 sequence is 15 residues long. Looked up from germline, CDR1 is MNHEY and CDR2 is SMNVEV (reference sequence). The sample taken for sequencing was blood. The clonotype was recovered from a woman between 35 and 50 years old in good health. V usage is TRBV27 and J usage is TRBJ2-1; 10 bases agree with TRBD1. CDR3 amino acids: CASSLSGTGVNEQFF. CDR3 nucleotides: TGTGCCAGCAGTTTATCAGGGACAGGGGTAAATGAGCAGTTCTTC.